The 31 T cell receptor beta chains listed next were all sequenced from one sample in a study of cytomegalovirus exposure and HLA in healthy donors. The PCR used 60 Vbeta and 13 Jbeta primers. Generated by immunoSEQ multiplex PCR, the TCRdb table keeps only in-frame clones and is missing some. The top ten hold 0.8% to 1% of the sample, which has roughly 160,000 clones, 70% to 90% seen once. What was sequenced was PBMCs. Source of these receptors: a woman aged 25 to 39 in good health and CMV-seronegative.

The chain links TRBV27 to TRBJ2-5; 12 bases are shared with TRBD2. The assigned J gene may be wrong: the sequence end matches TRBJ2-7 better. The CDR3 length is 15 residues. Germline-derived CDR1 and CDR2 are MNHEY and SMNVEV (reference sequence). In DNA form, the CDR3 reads TGTGCCAGCAGTTCCTCTAGCGGGGGGGACTACGAGCAGTACTTC. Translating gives CASSSSSGGDYEQYF.

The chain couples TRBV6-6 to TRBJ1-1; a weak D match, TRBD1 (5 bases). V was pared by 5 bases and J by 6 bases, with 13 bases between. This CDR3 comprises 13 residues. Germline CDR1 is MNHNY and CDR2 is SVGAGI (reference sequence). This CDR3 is CASSDGGIPEAFF. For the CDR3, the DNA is TGTGCCAGCAGTGACGGGGGGATTCCTGAAGCTTTCTTT.

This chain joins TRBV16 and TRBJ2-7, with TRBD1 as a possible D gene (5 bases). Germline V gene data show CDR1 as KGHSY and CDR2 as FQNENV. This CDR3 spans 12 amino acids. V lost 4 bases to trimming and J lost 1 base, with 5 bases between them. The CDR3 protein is CASSPGSYEQYF. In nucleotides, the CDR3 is TGTGCCAGCAGCCCAGGGTCCTACGAGCAGTACTTC.

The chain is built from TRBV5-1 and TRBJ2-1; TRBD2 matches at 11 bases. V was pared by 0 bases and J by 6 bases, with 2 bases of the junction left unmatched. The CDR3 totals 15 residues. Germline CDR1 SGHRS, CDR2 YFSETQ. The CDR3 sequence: CASSLAGLAGNEQFF. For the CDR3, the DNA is TGCGCCAGCAGCTTGGCCGGACTAGCGGGCAATGAGCAGTTCTTC.

CDR3 sequence reads: CASSLGTGGEAFF. CDR3 in DNA: TGTGCCAGCAGCTTAGGTACAGGGGGCGAAGCTTTCTTT. The chain combines TRBV7-9 with TRBJ1-1; TRBD1 matches 9 bases. The CDR3 loop spans 13 amino acids. Unmatched junction bases numbered 2, after V lost 1 base and J lost 8 bases. In germline, CDR1 is SEHNR, CDR2 FQNEAQ (reference sequence).

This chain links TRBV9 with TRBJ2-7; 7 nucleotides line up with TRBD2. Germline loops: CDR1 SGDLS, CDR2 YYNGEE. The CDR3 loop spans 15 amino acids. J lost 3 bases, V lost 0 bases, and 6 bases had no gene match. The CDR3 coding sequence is TGTGCCAGCAGCGTAGCGCTTGGCGGGGGCTACGAGCAGTACTTC. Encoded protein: CASSVALGGGYEQYF.

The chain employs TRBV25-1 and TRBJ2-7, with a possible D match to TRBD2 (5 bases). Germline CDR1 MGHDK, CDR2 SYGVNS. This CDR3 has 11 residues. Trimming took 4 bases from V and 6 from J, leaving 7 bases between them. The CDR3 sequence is CASSGGAEQYF. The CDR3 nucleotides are TGTGCCAGCAGTGGGGGAGCCGAGCAGTACTTC.

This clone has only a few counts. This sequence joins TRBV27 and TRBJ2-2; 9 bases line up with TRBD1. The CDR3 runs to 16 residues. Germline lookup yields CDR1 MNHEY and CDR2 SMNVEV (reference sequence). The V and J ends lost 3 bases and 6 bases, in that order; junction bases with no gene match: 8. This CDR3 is CASSLATGGLAGELFF. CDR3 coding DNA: TGTGCCAGCAGTTTGGCGACAGGGGGGTTGGCCGGGGAGCTGTTTTTT.

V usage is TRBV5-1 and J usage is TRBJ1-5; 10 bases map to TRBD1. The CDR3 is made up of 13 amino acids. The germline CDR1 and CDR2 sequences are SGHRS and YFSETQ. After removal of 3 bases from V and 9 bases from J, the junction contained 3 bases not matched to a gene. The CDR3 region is CASSSGDRGPQHF. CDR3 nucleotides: TGCGCCAGCAGCTCGGGGGACAGGGGGCCCCAGCATTTT.

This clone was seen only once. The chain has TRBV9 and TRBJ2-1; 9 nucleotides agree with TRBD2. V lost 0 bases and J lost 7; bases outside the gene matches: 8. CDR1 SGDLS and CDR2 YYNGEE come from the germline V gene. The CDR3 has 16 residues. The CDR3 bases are TGTGCCAGCAGCGTAGTTGGTAGCGGGGGCCTTAATGAGCAGTTCTTC. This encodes CASSVVGSGGLNEQFF.

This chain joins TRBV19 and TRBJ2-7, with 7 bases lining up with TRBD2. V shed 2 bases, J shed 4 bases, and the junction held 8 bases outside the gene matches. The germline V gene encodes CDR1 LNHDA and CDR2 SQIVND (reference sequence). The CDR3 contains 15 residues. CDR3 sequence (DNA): TGTGCCAGTAGTATATGGAGGGAGGGCCTTTACGAGCAGTACTTC. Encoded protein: CASSIWREGLYEQYF.

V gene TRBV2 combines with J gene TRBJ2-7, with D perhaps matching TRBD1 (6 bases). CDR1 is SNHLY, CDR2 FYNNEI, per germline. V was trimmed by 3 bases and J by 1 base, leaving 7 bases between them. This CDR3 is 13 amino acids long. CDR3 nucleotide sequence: TGTGCCAGCAGTGACAGGGGATCCTACGAGCAGTACTTC. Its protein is CASSDRGSYEQYF.

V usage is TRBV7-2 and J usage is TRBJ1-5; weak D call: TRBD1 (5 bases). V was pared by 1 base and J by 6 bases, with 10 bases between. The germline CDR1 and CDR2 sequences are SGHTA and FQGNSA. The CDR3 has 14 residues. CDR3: CASSLVVGGQPQHF. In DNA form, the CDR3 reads TGTGCCAGCAGCTTAGTGGTGGGGGGTCAGCCCCAGCATTTT.

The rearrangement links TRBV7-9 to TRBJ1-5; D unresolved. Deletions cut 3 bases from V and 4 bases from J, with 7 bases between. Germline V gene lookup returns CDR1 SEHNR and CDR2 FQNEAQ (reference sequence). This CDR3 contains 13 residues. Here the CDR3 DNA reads TGTGCCAGCAGCTTCACAGTGAATCAGCCCCAGCATTTT. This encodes CASSFTVNQPQHF.

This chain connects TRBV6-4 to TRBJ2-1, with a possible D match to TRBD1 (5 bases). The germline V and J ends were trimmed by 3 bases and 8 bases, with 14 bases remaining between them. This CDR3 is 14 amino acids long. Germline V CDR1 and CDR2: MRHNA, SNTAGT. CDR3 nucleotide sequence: TGTGCCAGCAGTGAAGAAGGGGCAGAGGATGAGCAGTTCTTC. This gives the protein CASSEEGAEDEQFF.

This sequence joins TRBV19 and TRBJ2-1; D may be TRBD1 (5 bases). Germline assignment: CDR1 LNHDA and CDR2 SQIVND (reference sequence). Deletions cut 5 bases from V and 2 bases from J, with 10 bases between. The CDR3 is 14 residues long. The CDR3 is CASSVRAPYNEQFF. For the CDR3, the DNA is TGTGCCAGTAGTGTCAGGGCCCCCTACAATGAGCAGTTCTTC.

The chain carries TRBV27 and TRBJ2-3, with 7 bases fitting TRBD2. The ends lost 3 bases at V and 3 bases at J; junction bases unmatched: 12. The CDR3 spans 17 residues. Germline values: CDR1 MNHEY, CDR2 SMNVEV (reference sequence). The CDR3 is CASSFFGASGMTDTQYF. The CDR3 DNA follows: TGTGCCAGCAGTTTCTTTGGGGCTAGCGGAATGACAGATACGCAGTATTTT.

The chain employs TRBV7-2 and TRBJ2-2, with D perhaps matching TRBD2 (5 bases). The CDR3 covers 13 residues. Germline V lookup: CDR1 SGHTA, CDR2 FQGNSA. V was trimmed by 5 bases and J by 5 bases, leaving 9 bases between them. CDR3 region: CASSPTGTGELFF. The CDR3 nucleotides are TGTGCCAGCAGCCCCACGGGGACCGGGGAGCTGTTTTTT.

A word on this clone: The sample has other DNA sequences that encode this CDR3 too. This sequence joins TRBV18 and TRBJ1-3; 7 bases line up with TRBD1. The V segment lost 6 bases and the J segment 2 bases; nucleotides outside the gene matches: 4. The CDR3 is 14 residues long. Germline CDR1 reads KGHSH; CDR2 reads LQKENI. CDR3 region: CASSTGTAGNTIYF. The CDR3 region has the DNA TGTGCCAGCTCTACCGGGACAGCTGGAAACACCATATATTTT.

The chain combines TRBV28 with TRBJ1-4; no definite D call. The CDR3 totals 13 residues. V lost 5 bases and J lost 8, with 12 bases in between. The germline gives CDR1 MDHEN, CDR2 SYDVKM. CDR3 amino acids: CASSLRYFEKLFF. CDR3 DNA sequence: TGTGCCAGCAGTCTGAGGTATTTCGAAAAACTGTTTTTT.

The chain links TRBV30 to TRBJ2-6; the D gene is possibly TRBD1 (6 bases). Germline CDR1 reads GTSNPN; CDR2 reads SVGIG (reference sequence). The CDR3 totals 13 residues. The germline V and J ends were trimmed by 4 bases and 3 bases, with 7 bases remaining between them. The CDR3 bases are TGTGCCTGGAAGGGGGATGGGGCCAACGTCCTGACTTTC. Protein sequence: CAWKGDGANVLTF.

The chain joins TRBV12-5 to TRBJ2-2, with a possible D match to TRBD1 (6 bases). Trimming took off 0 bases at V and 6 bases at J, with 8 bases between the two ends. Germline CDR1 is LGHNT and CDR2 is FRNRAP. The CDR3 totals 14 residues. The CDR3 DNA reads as TGTGCTAGTGGTTTGGTCACAGGGTCCGGGGAGCTGTTTTTT. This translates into CASGLVTGSGELFF.

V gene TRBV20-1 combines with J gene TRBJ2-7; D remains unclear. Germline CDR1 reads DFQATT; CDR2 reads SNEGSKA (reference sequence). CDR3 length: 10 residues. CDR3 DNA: TGCAGCGCGGAGAACTACGAGCAGTACTTC. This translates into CSAENYEQYF.

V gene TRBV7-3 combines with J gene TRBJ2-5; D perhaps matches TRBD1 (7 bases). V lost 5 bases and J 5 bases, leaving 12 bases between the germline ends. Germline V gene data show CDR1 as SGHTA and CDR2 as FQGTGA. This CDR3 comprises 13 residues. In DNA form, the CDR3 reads TGTGCCAGCAGCCAGGGGGGATCGGAGACCCAGTACTTC. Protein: CASSQGGSETQYF.

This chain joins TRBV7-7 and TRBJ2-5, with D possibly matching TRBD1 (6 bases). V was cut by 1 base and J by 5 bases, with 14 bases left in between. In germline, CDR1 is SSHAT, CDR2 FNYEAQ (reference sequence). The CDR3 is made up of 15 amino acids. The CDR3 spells CASSLGGQRAETQYF. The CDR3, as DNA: TGTGCCAGCAGCTTAGGGGGGCAGAGGGCGGAGACCCAGTACTTC.

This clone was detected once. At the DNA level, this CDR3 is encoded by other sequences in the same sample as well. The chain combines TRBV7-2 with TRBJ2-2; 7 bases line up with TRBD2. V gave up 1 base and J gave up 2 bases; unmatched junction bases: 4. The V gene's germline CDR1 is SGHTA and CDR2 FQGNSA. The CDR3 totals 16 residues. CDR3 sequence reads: CASSLVGGANTGELFF. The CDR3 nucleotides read TGTGCCAGCAGCTTAGTGGGAGGGGCCAACACCGGGGAGCTGTTTTTT. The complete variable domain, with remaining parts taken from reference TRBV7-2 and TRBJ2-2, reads GAGVSQSPSNKVTEKGKDVELRCDPISGHTALYWYRQSLGQGLEFLIYFQGNSAPDKSGLPSDRFSAERTGGSVSTLTIQRTQQEDSAVYLCASSLVGGANTGELFFGEGSRLTVL.

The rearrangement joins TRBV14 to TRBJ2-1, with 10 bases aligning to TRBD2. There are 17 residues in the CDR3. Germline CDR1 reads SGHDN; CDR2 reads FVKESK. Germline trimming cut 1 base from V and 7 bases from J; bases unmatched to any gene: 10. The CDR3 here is CASSQVASGRGVNEQFF. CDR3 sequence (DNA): TGTGCCAGCAGCCAAGTGGCTAGCGGGAGAGGGGTAAATGAGCAGTTCTTC.

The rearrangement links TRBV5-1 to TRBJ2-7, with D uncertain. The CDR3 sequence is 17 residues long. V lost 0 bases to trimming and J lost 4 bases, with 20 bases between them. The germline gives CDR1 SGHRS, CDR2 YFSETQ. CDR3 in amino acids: CASSLAGYKRPEYEQYF. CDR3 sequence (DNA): TGCGCCAGCAGCTTGGCCGGTTATAAGCGCCCCGAGTACGAGCAGTACTTC.

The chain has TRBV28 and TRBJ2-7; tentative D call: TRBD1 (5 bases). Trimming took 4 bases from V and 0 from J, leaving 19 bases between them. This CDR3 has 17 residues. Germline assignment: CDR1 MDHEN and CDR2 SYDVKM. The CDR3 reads CASSYPFEWGDSYEQYF. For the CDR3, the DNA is TGTGCCAGCAGTTACCCTTTTGAGTGGGGCGACTCCTACGAGCAGTACTTC. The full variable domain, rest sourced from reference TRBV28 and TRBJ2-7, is DVKVTQSSRYLVKRTGEKVFLECVQDMDHENMFWYRQDPGLGLRLIYFSYDVKMKEKGDIPEGYSVSREKKERFSLILESASTNQTSMYLCASSYPFEWGDSYEQYFGPGTRLTVT.

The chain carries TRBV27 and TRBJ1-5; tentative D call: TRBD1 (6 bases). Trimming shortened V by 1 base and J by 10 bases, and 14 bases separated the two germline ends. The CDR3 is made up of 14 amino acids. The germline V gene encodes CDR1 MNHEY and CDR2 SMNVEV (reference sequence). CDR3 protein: CASSLFGGRRPQHF. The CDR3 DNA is TGTGCCAGCAGTTTATTTGGGGGCCGCAGACCCCAGCATTTT.

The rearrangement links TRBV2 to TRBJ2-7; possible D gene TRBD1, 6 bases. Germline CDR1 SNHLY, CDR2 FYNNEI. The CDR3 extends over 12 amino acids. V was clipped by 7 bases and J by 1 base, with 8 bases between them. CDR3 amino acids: CASIGQSYEQYF. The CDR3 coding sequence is TGTGCCAGCATTGGACAGTCCTACGAGCAGTACTTC.